The 32 T cell receptor beta chains given below trace back to one sample, sequenced in a study of OX40 agonist ivuxolimab in advanced cancers. Sequencing was performed with immunoSEQ multiplex PCR; in TCRdb, only in-frame clones are kept and a portion is missing. The table lists 55,000 to 75,000 clones, about four fifths of them singletons. This material consisted of CD4+ or CD8+ T cells sorted from blood, taken in a trial of the OX40 agonist ivuxolimab. The receptors were gathered from an adult with an advanced solid tumor such as melanoma, head and neck, liver or kidney cancer.

The chain recombines TRBV6-6 with TRBJ1-2; the D gene is possibly TRBD1 (5 bases). This CDR3 comprises 15 residues. Germline V lookup: CDR1 MNHNY, CDR2 SVGAGI (reference sequence). Trimming removed 2 bases from V and 4 bases from J, with 14 bases in between. The CDR3 DNA reads as TGTGCCAGCAGTTACGGGGCAGGGACGTCCTATGGCTACACCTTC. Amino acid sequence: CASSYGAGTSYGYTF.

The genes are TRBV30 and TRBJ1-4; D gene ambiguous. The CDR3 has 13 amino acids. The V end was cut by 1 base, the J end by 4 bases, with 7 bases between. Germline V gene lookup returns CDR1 GTSNPN and CDR2 SVGIG (reference sequence). The CDR3: CAWSGQFNEKLFF. The CDR3 DNA reads TGTGCCTGGAGTGGGCAGTTTAATGAAAAACTGTTTTTT. Variable domain in full (rest from reference TRBV30 and TRBJ1-4): SQTIHQWPATLVQPVGSPLSLECTVEGTSNPNLYWYRQAAGRGLQLLFYSVGIGQISSEVPQNLSASRPQDRQFILSSKKLLLSDSGFYLCAWSGQFNEKLFFGSGTQLSVL.

The J gene is TRBJ2-5, the V gene TRBV5-6; 9 bases align to TRBD2. The CDR3 runs 16 residues. The trim removed 4 bases at V and 3 bases at J, leaving 10 bases unmatched. Germline V lookup: CDR1 SGHDT, CDR2 YYEEEE. Here the CDR3 reads CASSQMRIAGEETQYF. DNA for the CDR3: TGTGCCAGCAGCCAAATGAGGATAGCGGGGGAAGAGACCCAGTACTTC. Full variable domain (outside the CDR3, taken from reference TRBV5-6 and TRBJ2-5): DAGVTQSPTHLIKTRGQQVTLRCSPKSGHDTVSWYQQALGQGPQFIFQYYEEEERQRGNFPDRFSGHQFPNYSSELNVNALLLGDSALYLCASSQMRIAGEETQYFGPGTRLLVL.

This clone was seen only once. This chain uses TRBV29-1 with TRBJ2-7; perhaps TRBD2 as D (6 bases). This CDR3 region has 12 residues. V was cut by 7 bases and J by 3 bases, with 13 bases left in between. Looked up from germline, CDR1 is SQVTM and CDR2 is ANQGSEA. Here the CDR3 DNA reads TGCAGCGGCGGGGCGACAGTCTACGAGCAGTACTTC. Its protein product is CSGGATVYEQYF.

The chain is built from TRBV11-2 and TRBJ1-2; tentatively, D is TRBD1 (5 bases). Per germline, CDR1 SGHAT and CDR2 FQNNGV. There are 16 residues in the CDR3. Trimming took 1 base from V and 4 from J, leaving 16 bases between them. CDR3 loop: CASSLAPVRGAYGYTF. In DNA form, the CDR3 reads TGTGCCAGCAGCTTAGCCCCAGTGAGGGGAGCCTATGGCTACACCTTC. Full variable domain (outside the CDR3, taken from reference TRBV11-2 and TRBJ1-2): EAGVAQSPRYKIIEKRQSVAFWCNPISGHATLYWYQQILGQGPKLLIQFQNNGVVDDSQLPKDRFSAERLKGVDSTLKIQPAKLEDSAVYLCASSLAPVRGAYGYTFGSGTRLTVV.

J is TRBJ1-1 and V is TRBV7-9, with a weak D call TRBD1 (6 bases). CDR1 and CDR2 from the germline V gene are SEHNR and FQNEAQ (reference sequence). Deletions cut 5 bases from V and 1 base from J, with 23 bases between. The CDR3 has 18 amino acids. The DNA for the CDR3 is TGTGCCAGCAGCCGAAGGGGAACAGGGAGAAGTGAGAACACTGAAGCTTTCTTT. This gives the protein CASSRRGTGRSENTEAFF.

The chain joins TRBV30 to TRBJ2-1; D could derive from TRBD1 or TRBD2 (5 bases each). The ends were cut back, 1 base at V and 5 bases at J, with 9 bases in the middle. CDR3 length equals 13 residues. CDR1 GTSNPN and CDR2 SVGIG come from the germline V gene (reference sequence). In DNA form, the CDR3 reads TGTGCCTGGAGTGAGGGACGCGACAATGAGCAGTTCTTC. Translated, it gives CAWSEGRDNEQFF. Combining the CDR3 with reference TRBV30 and TRBJ2-1 gives the whole variable domain SQTIHQWPATLVQPVGSPLSLECTVEGTSNPNLYWYRQAAGRGLQLLFYSVGIGQISSEVPQNLSASRPQDRQFILSSKKLLLSDSGFYLCAWSEGRDNEQFFGPGTRLTVL.

This CDR3 reads CSVANRANEKLFF. The CDR3 DNA is TGCAGCGTTGCGAACAGGGCTAATGAAAAACTGTTTTTT. The genes are TRBV29-1 and TRBJ1-4; D might be TRBD1 (6 bases). V gave up 4 bases and J gave up 3 bases, with 9 bases separating them. This CDR3 is built from 13 residues. CDR1 SQVTM and CDR2 ANQGSEA come from the germline V gene.

The chain carries TRBV7-9 and TRBJ1-1, with 7 bases matching TRBD1. The junction had 7 bases not matched to a gene; V was cut back by 0 bases and J by 9 bases. The CDR3 has 14 residues. The germline V gene encodes CDR1 SEHNR and CDR2 FQNEAQ (reference sequence). CDR3 DNA sequence: TGTGCCAGCAGCTTAGCTGTGCGACAGGGAAAAGCTTTCTTT. Translating it yields CASSLAVRQGKAFF.

The V call is TRBV7-2, the J call TRBJ2-1; 12 bases align to TRBD2. The J segment lost 9 bases and the V segment lost 1 base, leaving 10 bases of the junction unmatched. The CDR3 extends over 17 amino acids. The germline gives CDR1 SGHTA, CDR2 FQGNSA. This chain's CDR3 is CASSLGGLAGGAGEQFF. CDR3 nucleotide sequence: TGTGCCAGCAGCTTAGGTGGCCTAGCGGGGGGGGCCGGTGAGCAGTTCTTC.

The V call is TRBV4-1, the J call TRBJ2-3, with 7 bases aligning to TRBD1. CDR1 MGHRA and CDR2 YSYEKL come from the germline V gene. With 1 base clipped from V and 3 bases from J, the junction kept 1 base outside the gene matches. The CDR3 has 14 amino acids. The CDR3 DNA reads TGCGCCAGCAGCCAAGTACAGGGGACAGATACGCAGTATTTT. The encoded protein is CASSQVQGTDTQYF.

As DNA, the CDR3 is TGCGCCAGCAGCTTGGCCCACAGGGGGCACAATCAGCCCCAGCATTTT. It encodes CASSLAHRGHNQPQHF. The V and J genes are TRBV4-3 and TRBJ1-5; TRBD1 aligns across 9 bases. The CDR3 loop spans 16 amino acids. Germline CDR1 and CDR2: LGHNA and YSLEER. The V segment lost 5 bases and the J segment 3 bases; nucleotides outside the gene matches: 8.

V and J are TRBV4-1 and TRBJ2-7, with D perhaps matching TRBD1 (5 bases). There are 16 residues in the CDR3. V lost 1 base, J lost 0 bases, and 13 bases lay in between. Germline CDR1 reads MGHRA; CDR2 reads YSYEKL. The CDR3 bases are TGCGCCAGCAGCCAAGCCCCAGGGTTAAGCTCCTACGAGCAGTACTTC. Its protein product is CASSQAPGLSSYEQYF.

This clone showed up just once. The chain combines TRBV6-5 with TRBJ2-3, with D tentatively TRBD2 (6 bases). With 6 bases removed from V and 1 base from J, the gap between germline ends came to 8 bases. Germline-derived CDR1 and CDR2 are MNHEY and SVGAGI. CDR3 length: 13 residues. CDR3 residues: CASSSSGTDTQYF. The DNA of the CDR3 is TGTGCCAGCAGCTCTAGCGGCACAGATACGCAGTATTTT.

The J gene is TRBJ1-1, the V gene TRBV19; 8 nucleotides match TRBD1. This CDR3 contains 14 residues. Per germline, CDR1 LNHDA and CDR2 SQIVND (reference sequence). The V gene end was trimmed by 5 bases and the J gene end by 7 bases; junction bases not matched to a gene: 9. CDR3 sequence: CASSLRQGRSEAFF. The CDR3 coding sequence is TGTGCCAGTAGTCTTAGACAGGGGAGGAGTGAAGCTTTCTTT.

The table lists this clone with a count of one. The J gene is TRBJ1-6, the V gene TRBV19, with 9 nucleotides matching TRBD1. V lost 5 bases to trimming and J lost 7 bases; unmatched junction nucleotides: 3. The V gene's germline CDR1 is LNHDA and CDR2 SQIVND (reference sequence). The CDR3 totals 14 residues. The CDR3, as DNA: TGTGCCAGTAGTTCGACAGGGGGGAATTCACCCCTCCACTTT. Translating gives CASSSTGGNSPLHF.

The chain links TRBV18 to TRBJ1-1, with TRBD1 as a possible D gene (5 bases). V shed 5 bases and J shed 5 bases, with 12 bases lying between them. The germline V gene has CDR1 KGHSH and CDR2 LQKENI. The CDR3 is 13 residues long. The chain's CDR3 is CASSEAKGTEAFF. The CDR3 region has the DNA TGTGCCAGCTCAGAAGCTAAGGGGACTGAAGCTTTCTTT.

The chain employs TRBV4-1 and TRBJ1-2, with 8 bases identical to TRBD1. The trim removed 4 bases at V and 2 bases at J, leaving 6 bases unmatched. The germline V gene has CDR1 MGHRA and CDR2 YSYEKL. The CDR3 contains 15 residues. The CDR3 DNA reads TGCGCCAGCAGCCGGTCCCGGGACAGGAACTATGGCTACACCTTC. Its translation is CASSRSRDRNYGYTF.

This rearrangement joins TRBV28 to TRBJ1-2; tentative D call: TRBD1 (6 bases). The length of the CDR3 is 14 residues. Germline V gene data show CDR1 as MDHEN and CDR2 as SYDVKM. V was clipped by 6 bases and J by 4 bases, with 15 bases between them. In DNA, the CDR3 is TGTGCCAGCAGCCTTACAGGGCCCGGCTATGGCTACACCTTC. Protein product: CASSLTGPGYGYTF.

The CDR3 sequence is CASGLVVSSAYNEQFF. The CDR3 DNA sequence: TGTGCTAGTGGTTTGGTTGTGTCTAGCGCGTACAATGAGCAGTTCTTC. The V gene is TRBV12-5, the J gene TRBJ2-1; D might be TRBD2 (6 bases). Trimming took 0 bases from V and 4 from J, leaving 13 bases between them. Germline V gives CDR1 LGHNT, CDR2 FRNRAP. The CDR3 is made up of 16 amino acids.

V and J are TRBV5-5 and TRBJ1-5; 7 bases align to TRBD1. The length of the CDR3 is 14 residues. V gave up 4 bases and J gave up 3 bases; unmatched junction bases: 4. The germline gives CDR1 SGHKS, CDR2 YYEKEE (reference sequence). CDR3 loop: CASSIDRVNQPQHF. CDR3 coding DNA: TGTGCCAGCAGCATCGACAGGGTCAATCAGCCCCAGCATTTT.

The V gene is TRBV27, the J gene TRBJ1-1, with TRBD1 matching over 9 bases. The CDR3 runs to 16 residues. Germline assignment: CDR1 MNHEY and CDR2 SMNVEV (reference sequence). The ends lost 2 bases at V and 3 bases at J; junction bases unmatched: 7. Here the CDR3 DNA reads TGTGCCAGCAGTTTAACAGGGGGCGGGATGTACACTGAAGCTTTCTTT. Translation gives CASSLTGGGMYTEAFF.

The chain recombines TRBV4-2 with TRBJ2-5; possibly TRBD2 for D (5 bases). The germline V and J ends were trimmed by 0 bases and 2 bases, with 10 bases remaining between them. Germline loops: CDR1 LGHNA, CDR2 YNFKEQ. The CDR3 runs to 15 residues. This CDR3 reads CASSQEGSGQETQYF. As DNA, the CDR3 is TGTGCCAGCAGCCAAGAGGGGTCGGGGCAAGAGACCCAGTACTTC.

The rearrangement joins TRBV5-5 to TRBJ2-3; 7 bases fit TRBD2. The trim removed 1 base at V and 3 bases at J, leaving 5 bases unmatched. CDR1 is SGHKS and CDR2 is YYEKEE in the germline V gene (reference sequence). The CDR3 covers 15 residues. CDR3 amino acids: CASSLPGGITDTQYF. The CDR3 DNA sequence: TGTGCCAGCAGCTTGCCGGGGGGTATAACAGATACGCAGTATTTT.

This clone is medium-sized (0.01 to 0.1%). This chain links TRBV27 with TRBJ1-6; D ambiguous. Per the germline V gene, CDR1 is MNHEY and CDR2 is SMNVEV (reference sequence). The CDR3 loop spans 13 amino acids. V was cut by 5 bases and J by 9 bases, with 11 bases left in between. The CDR3 loop is CASSDQESSPLHF. The CDR3 DNA reads TGTGCCAGCAGTGATCAGGAAAGTTCACCCCTCCACTTT.

The chain uses TRBV11-2 and TRBJ2-7; the D gene could be TRBD1 or TRBD2 (5 bases each). CDR3 size: 16 residues. V was clipped by 5 bases and J by 2 bases, with 19 bases between them. The germline V gene has CDR1 SGHAT and CDR2 FQNNGV. The chain's CDR3 is CASSPIGRATTYEQYF. The DNA of the CDR3 is TGTGCCAGCAGCCCCATCGGCAGGGCGACTACCTACGAGCAGTACTTC. Variable domain in full (rest from reference TRBV11-2 and TRBJ2-7): EAGVAQSPRYKIIEKRQSVAFWCNPISGHATLYWYQQILGQGPKLLIQFQNNGVVDDSQLPKDRFSAERLKGVDSTLKIQPAKLEDSAVYLCASSPIGRATTYEQYFGPGTRLTVT.

This clone has just a few counts. The rearrangement uses TRBV2 and TRBJ1-2, with a possible D match to TRBD1 (6 bases). V lost 6 bases and J lost 4, with 9 bases in between. Per germline, CDR1 SNHLY and CDR2 FYNNEI. There are 12 residues in the CDR3. The CDR3: CASSGDTYGYTF. CDR3 nucleotide sequence: TGTGCCAGCAGCGGGGACACCTATGGCTACACCTTC.

The gene calls are TRBV15 and TRBJ2-5; D unclear. Germline CDR1 is LNHNV and CDR2 is YYDKDF (reference sequence). Trimming removed 0 bases from V and 2 bases from J, with 10 bases in between. The CDR3 runs 15 residues. The CDR3 DNA is TGTGCCACCAGCAGAGATCAAGGCGTTCAAGAGACCCAGTACTTC. Translating gives CATSRDQGVQETQYF.

This clone was recorded once. The chain recombines TRBV15 with TRBJ2-1, with a possible D match to TRBD1 (5 bases). CDR1 is LNHNV, CDR2 YYDKDF, per germline (reference sequence). This CDR3 has 12 amino acids. The V end was cut by 4 bases, the J end by 8 bases, with 9 bases between. In DNA, the CDR3 is TGTGCCACCAGCACGGTAGGGGATGAGCAGTTCTTC. The encoded protein is CATSTVGDEQFF.

This rearrangement joins TRBV5-8 to TRBJ2-3; 8 positions agree with TRBD2. This CDR3 is 13 amino acids long. Germline CDR1 SGHTS, CDR2 YDEGEE. J was trimmed by 6 bases and V by 3 bases; bases with no gene match: 3. The CDR3, as DNA: TGTGCCAGCAGCTCGGGGGGGCGGGATACGCAGTATTTT. Protein: CASSSGGRDTQYF.

The chain recombines TRBV13 with TRBJ2-1, with 9 bases identical to TRBD2. Germline loops: CDR1 PRHDT, CDR2 FYEKMQ (reference sequence). V shed 1 base, J shed 2 bases, and the junction held 9 bases outside the gene matches. The CDR3 has 18 residues. CDR3 in DNA: TGTGCCAGCAGCTTAGTAGGGCTAGCGGGGTCCGCCTACAATGAGCAGTTCTTC. Amino acids: CASSLVGLAGSAYNEQFF.

The chain employs TRBV29-1 and TRBJ1-2, with D tentatively TRBD1 (6 bases). Germline values: CDR1 SQVTM, CDR2 ANQGSEA. This CDR3 is built from 14 residues. Trimming shortened V by 5 bases and J by 2 bases, and 15 bases separated the two germline ends. CDR3 region: CSVYGGEGNYGYTF. As DNA, the CDR3 is TGCAGCGTTTACGGGGGCGAGGGAAACTATGGCTACACCTTC.